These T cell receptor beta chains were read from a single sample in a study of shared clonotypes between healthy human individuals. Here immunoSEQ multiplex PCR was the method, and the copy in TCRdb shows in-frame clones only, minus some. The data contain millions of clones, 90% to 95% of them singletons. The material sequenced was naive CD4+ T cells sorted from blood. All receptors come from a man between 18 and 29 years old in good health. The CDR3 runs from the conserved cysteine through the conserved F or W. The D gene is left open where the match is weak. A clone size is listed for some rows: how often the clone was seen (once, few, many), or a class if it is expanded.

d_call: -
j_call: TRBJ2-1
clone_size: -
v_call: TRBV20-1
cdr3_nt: TGCAGTGCTAGAGATCCCCCTGAGCAGTTCTTC
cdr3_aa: CSARDPPEQFF

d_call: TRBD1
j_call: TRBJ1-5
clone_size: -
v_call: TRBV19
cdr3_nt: TGTGCCAGTACTAAGGGACAGCTCAATCAGCCCCAGCATTTT
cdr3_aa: CASTKGQLNQPQHF

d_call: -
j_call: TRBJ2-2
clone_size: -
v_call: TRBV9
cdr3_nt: TGTGCCAGCAGCCCTCAGGTCGCCGGGGAGCTGTTTTTT
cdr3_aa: CASSPQVAGELFF

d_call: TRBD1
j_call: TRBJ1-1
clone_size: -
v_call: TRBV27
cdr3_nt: TGTGCCAGCAGTTTATCAGGACAGGGTAGGAGCGGGACTGAAGCTTTCTTT
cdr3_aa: CASSLSGQGRSGTEAFF

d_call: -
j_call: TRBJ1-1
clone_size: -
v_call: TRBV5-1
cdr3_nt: TGCGCCAGCAAGGGGACCGATGAAGCTTTCTTT
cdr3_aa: CASKGTDEAFF

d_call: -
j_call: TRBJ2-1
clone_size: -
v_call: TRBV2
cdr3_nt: TGTGCCAGCAGGGAGGGGAGTGAGCAGTTCTTC
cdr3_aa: CASREGSEQFF

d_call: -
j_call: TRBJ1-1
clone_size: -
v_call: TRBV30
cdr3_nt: TGTGCCTGGAGTGTGATTGAGGGGAGGGCTTTCTTT
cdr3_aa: CAWSVIEGRAFF

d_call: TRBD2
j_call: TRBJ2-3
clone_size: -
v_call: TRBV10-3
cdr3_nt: TGTGCCATCAGTGATCCTAGCGGGGGGACGTATACGCAGTATTTT
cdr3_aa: CAISDPSGGTYTQYF

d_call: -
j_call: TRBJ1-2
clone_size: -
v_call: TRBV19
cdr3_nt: TGTGCCAGTAGTACCCCGGGACCGCCCGAGGGCTACACCTTC
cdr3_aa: CASSTPGPPEGYTF

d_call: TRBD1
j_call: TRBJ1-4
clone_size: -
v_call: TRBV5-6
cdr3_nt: TGTGCCAGCAGCACTAGGACAGGGTTTACGGAAAAACTGTTTTTT
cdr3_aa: CASSTRTGFTEKLFF

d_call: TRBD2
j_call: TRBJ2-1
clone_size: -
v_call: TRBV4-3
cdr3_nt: TGCGCCAGCAGCCTCACCCTAGCGGGAGGATACAATGAGCAGTTCTTC
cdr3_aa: CASSLTLAGGYNEQFF

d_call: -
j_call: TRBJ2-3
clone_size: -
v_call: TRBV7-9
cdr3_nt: TGTGCCAGCAGCTTAGATGAGACGGTTGCTGGCCTCACAGATACGCAGTATTTT
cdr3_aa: CASSLDETVAGLTDTQYF

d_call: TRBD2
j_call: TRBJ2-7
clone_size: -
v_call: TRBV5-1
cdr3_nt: TGCGCCAGCAGCTTGGCCGGGAGCGGGACCTCCTACGAGCAGTACTTC
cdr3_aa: CASSLAGSGTSYEQYF

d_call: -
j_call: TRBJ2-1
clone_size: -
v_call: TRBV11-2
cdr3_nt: TGTGCCAGCAGCTTCTTGGCGGGGGCCCCCCTTAGGAATGAGCAGTTCTTC
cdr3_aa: CASSFLAGAPLRNEQFF

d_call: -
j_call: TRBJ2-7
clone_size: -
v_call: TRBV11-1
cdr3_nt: TGTGCCAGCAGCTTAGAAGGGGATCAGTACGAGCAGTACTTC
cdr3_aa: CASSLEGDQYEQYF

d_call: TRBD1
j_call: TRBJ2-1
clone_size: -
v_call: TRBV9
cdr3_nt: TGTGCCAGCAGCGTACGGACAGGGCACAATGAGCAGTTCTTC
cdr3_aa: CASSVRTGHNEQFF

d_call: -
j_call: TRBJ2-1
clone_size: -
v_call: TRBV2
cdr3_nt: TGTGCCAGCCGCGGGGATCGAAGCTCCTACAATGAGCAGTTCTTC
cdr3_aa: CASRGDRSSYNEQFF

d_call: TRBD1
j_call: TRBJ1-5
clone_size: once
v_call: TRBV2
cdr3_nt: TGTGCCAGCAGTCCCGCAGGGGGATATCAGCCCCAGCATTTT
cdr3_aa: CASSPAGGYQPQHF

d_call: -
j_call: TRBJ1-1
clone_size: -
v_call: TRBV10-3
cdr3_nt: TGTGCCATCGGGGCAAGGGGGAACACTGAAGCTTTCTTT
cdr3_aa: CAIGARGNTEAFF

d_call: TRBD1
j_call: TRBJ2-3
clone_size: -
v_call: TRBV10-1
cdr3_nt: TGCGCCAGCAGTACGGACAGGGTCGGCACAGATACGCAGTATTTT
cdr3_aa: CASSTDRVGTDTQYF

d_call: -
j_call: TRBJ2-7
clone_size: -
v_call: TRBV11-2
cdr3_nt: TGTGCCAGCAGCTCGACCGGATTATCTAGAGTTCTAGCCGAGCAGTACTTC
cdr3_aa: CASSSTGLSRVLAEQYF

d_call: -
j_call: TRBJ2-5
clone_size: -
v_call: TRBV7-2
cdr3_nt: TGTGCCAGCAGCTTAGAGGGGAGGCAGACCCAGTACTTC
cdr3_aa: CASSLEGRQTQYF

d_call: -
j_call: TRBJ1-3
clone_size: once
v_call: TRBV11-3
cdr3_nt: TGTGCCAGCAGCTCACGGGACAATGGAAACACCATATATTTT
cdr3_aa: CASSSRDNGNTIYF

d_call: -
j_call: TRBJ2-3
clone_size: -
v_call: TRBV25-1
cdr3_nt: TGTGCCAGCGGGAACCCTTCGGGAACAGATACGCAGTATTTT
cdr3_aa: CASGNPSGTDTQYF

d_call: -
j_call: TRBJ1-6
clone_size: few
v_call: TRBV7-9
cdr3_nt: TGTGCCAGCAGCCAACCTGGTAATTCACCCCTCCACTTT
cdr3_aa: CASSQPGNSPLHF

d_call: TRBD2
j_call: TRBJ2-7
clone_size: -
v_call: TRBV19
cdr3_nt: TGTGCCAGTACCCAGCGGGAGGGCCAACAGGGGAAGCAGTACTTC
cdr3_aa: CASTQREGQQGKQYF

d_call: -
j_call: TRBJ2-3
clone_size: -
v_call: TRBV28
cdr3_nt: TGTGCCAGCAGTCCCACAAAAGCGGGCGTTACAGTCGCAGATACGCAGTATTTT
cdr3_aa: CASSPTKAGVTVADTQYF

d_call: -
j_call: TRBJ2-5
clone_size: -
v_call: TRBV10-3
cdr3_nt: TGTGCCATCAGTCAGGGTAAAGAGACCCAGTACTTC
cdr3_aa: CAISQGKETQYF

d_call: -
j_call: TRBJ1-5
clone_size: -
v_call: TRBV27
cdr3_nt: TGTGCCAGCAGTTTATCGCGGCTACTCAATCAGCCCCAGCATTTT
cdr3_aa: CASSLSRLLNQPQHF

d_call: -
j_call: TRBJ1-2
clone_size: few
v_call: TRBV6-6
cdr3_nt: TGTGCCAGCAGTTACCGAGGGGAGGGCTATGGCTACACCTTC
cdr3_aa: CASSYRGEGYGYTF

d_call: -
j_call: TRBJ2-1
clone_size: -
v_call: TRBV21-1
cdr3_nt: TGTGCCAGCAGCACTAAGTATGGCGGGCTATACAATGAGCAGTTCTTC
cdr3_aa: CASSTKYGGLYNEQFF

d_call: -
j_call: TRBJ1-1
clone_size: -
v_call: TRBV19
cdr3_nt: TGTGCCAGTCTAGGAGTCGGTGGGGCTTGGAACACTGAAGCTTTCTTT
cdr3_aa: CASLGVGGAWNTEAFF

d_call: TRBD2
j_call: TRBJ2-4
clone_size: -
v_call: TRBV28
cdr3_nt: TGTGCCAGTCTAACTAGCGGAGGAGAAAACATTCAGTACTTC
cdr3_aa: CASLTSGGENIQYF

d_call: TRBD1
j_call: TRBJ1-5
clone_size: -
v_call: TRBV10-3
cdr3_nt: TGTGCCATCAGTGGGGCGGACAGGGGCAGGGATCAGCCCCAGCATTTT
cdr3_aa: CAISGADRGRDQPQHF

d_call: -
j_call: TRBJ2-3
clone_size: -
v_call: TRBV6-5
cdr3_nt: TGTGCCAGCAGTTACCCTACCCCTGGCGGCACAGATACGCAGTATTTT
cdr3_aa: CASSYPTPGGTDTQYF

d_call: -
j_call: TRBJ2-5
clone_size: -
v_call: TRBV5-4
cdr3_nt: TGTGCCAGCAGCTTGGACGAGAAGACCCAGTACTTC
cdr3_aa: CASSLDEKTQYF

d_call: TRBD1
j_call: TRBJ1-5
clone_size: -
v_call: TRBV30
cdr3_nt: TGTGCCTGGACCAACGGGGCGACAGGGTTCCAGCCCCAGCATTTT
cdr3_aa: CAWTNGATGFQPQHF

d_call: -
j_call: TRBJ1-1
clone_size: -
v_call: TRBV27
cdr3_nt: TGTGCCAGCAGTTTCAACCAGGGAACTGAAGCTTTCTTT
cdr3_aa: CASSFNQGTEAFF

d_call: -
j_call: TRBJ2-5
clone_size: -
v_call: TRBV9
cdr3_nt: TGTGCCAGCAGCGTAGGGTACGGGGGTACAGAGACCCAGTACTTC
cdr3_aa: CASSVGYGGTETQYF

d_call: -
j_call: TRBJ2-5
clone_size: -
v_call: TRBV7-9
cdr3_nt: TGTGCCAGCAGCTTAGGCAGGGGGGTGCAAGAGACCCAGTACTTC
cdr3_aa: CASSLGRGVQETQYF

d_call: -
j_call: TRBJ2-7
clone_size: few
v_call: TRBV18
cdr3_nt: TGTGCCAGCTCGAAAAGTCGGCAGAACTACGAGCAGTACTTC
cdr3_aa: CASSKSRQNYEQYF

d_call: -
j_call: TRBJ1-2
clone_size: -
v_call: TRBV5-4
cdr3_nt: TGTGCCAGCAGCTTGTTCGGCGGCGGCAGAATGGGTGGCTACACCTTC
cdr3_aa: CASSLFGGGRMGGYTF

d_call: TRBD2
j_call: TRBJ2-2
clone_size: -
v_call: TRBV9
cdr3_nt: TGTGCCAGCAGCGTAGGGCTAGCGGGGGGTCTACTAAACACCGGGGAGCTGTTTTTT
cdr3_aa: CASSVGLAGGLLNTGELFF

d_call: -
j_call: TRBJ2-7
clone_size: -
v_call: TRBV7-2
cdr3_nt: TGTGCCAGCAGCTTAGAGGGACCTATCTACGAGCAGTACTTC
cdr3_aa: CASSLEGPIYEQYF

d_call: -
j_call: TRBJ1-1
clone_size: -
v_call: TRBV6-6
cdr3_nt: TGTGCCAGCAAGGGTCAGCGGCAGAACACTGAAGCTTTCTTT
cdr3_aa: CASKGQRQNTEAFF

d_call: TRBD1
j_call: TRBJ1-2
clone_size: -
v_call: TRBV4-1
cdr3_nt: TGCGCCAGCAGCCAAGATTGGACAGGAATGAACTATGGCTACACCTTC
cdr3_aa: CASSQDWTGMNYGYTF

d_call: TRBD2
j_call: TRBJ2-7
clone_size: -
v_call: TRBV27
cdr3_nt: TGTGCCAGCAGTTTATCACTAGCGGGGGTTTCCTACGAGCAGTACTTC
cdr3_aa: CASSLSLAGVSYEQYF

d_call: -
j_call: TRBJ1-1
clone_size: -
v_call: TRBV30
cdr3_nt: TGTGCCTGGAATGGAGGAGGGGAAGCTTTCTTT
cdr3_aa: CAWNGGGEAFF

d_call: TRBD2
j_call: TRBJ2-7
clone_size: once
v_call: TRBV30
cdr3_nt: TGTGCCTGGAGTGAACTAGCGGGGGTATACGAGCAGTACTTC
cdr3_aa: CAWSELAGVYEQYF

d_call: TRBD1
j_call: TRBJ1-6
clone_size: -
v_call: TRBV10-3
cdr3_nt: TGTGCCAGCAGTGCCTATCCGGGGACAGAATCGCCCCTCCACTTT
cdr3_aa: CASSAYPGTESPLHF

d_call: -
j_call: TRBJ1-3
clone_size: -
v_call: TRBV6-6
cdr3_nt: TGTGCCAGCAGTTACGGGAGCTCCTCTGGAAACACCATATATTTT
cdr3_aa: CASSYGSSSGNTIYF

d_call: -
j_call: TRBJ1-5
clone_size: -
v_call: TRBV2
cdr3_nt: TGTGCCAGCAGCGAAGAGGGTGGCCAGCCCCAGCATTTT
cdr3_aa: CASSEEGGQPQHF

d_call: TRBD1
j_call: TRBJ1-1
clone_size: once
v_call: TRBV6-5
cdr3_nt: TGTGCCAGCAGTTACAGTGGACAGGGGAACACTGAAGCTTTCTTT
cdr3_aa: CASSYSGQGNTEAFF

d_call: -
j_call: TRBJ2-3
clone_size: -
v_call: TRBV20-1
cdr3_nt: TGCAGTGCTAGAGAAGCTACGCAGTATTTT
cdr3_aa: CSAREATQYF

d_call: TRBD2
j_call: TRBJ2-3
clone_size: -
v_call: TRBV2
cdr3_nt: TGTGCCAGCAGTGAATCTGGGCTAGCGGGGAACTTT
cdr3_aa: CASSESGLAGNF

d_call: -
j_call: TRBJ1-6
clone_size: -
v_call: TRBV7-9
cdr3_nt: TGTGCCAGCAGCTTAGCACCGTCAGGGCGTAATTCACCCCTCCACTTT
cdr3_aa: CASSLAPSGRNSPLHF

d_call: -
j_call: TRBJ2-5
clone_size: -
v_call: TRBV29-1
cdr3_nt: TGCAGCGTTTTTTGGGGGGAGACCCAGTACTTC
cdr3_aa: CSVFWGETQYF

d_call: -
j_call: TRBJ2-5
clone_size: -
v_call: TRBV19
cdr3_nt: TGTGCCAGTAGTATAGAAGCGGACAAGACCCAGTACTTC
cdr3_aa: CASSIEADKTQYF

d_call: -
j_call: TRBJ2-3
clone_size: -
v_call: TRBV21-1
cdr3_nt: TGTGCCAGTGCGAGAGGGGGAGATACGCAGTATTTT
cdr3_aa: CASARGGDTQYF

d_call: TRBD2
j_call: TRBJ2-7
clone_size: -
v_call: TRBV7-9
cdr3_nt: TGTGCCAGCAGCTACTCCGGGACTAGCGGGACCGAGCAGTACTTC
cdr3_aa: CASSYSGTSGTEQYF